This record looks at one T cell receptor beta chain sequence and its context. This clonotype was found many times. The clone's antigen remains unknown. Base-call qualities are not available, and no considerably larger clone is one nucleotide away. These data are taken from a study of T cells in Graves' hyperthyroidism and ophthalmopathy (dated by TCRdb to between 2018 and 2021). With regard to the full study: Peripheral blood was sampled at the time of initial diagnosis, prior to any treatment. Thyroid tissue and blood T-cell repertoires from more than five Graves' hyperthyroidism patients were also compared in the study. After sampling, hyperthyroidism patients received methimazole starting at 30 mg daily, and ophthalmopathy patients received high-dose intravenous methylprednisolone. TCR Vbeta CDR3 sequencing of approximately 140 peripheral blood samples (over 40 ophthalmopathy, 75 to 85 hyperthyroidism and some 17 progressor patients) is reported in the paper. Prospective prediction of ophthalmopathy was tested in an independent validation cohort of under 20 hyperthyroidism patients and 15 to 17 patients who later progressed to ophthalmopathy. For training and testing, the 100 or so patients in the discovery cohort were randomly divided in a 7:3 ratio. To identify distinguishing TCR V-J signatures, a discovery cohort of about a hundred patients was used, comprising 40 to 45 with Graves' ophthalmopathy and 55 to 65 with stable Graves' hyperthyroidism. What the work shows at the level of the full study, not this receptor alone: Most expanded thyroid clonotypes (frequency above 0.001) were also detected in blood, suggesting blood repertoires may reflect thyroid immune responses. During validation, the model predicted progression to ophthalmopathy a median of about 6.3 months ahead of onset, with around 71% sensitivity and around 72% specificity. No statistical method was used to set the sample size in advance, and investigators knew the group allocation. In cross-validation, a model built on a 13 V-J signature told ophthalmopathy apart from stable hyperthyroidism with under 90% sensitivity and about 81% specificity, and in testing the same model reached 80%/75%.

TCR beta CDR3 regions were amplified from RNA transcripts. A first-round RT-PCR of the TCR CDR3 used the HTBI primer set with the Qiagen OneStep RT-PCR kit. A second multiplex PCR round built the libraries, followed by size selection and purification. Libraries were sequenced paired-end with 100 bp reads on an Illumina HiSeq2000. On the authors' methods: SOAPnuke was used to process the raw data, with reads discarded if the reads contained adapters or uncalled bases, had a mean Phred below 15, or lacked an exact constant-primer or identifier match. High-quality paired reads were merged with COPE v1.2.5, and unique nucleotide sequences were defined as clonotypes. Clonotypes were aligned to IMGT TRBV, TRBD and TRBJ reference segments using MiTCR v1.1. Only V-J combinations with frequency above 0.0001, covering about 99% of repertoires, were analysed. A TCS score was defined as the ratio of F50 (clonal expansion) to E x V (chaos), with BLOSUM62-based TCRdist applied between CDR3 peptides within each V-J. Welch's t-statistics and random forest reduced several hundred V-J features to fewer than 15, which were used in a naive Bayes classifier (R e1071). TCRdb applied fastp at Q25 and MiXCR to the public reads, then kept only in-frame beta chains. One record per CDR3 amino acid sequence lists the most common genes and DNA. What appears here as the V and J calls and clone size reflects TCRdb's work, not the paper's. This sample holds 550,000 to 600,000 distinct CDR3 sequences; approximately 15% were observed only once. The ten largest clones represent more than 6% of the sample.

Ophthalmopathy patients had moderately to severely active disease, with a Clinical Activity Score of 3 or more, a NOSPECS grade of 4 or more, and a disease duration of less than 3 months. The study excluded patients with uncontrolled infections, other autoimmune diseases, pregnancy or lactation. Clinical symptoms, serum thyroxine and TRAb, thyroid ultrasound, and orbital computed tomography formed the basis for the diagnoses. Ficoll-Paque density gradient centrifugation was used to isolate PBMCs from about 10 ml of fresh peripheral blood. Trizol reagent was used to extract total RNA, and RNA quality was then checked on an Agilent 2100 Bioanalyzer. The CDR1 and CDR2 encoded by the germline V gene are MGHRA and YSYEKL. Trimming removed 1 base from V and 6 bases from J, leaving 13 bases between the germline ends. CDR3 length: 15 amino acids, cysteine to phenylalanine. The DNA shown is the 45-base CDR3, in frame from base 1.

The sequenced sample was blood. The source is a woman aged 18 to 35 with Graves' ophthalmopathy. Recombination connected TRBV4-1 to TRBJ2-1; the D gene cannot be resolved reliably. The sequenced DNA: TGCGCCAGCAGCCAAGGAGGCCTCACGATCAATGAGCAGTTCTTC. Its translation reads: CASSQGGLTINEQFF.